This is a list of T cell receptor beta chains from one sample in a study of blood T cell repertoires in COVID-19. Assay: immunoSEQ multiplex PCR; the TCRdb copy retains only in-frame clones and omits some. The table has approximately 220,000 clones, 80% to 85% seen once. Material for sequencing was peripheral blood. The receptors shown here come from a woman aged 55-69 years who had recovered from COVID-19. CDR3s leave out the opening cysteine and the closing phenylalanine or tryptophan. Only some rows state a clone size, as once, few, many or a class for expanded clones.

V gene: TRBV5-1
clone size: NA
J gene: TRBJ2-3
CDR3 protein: ASSLNRGLAGDTQY

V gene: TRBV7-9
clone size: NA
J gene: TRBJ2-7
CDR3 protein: ASSLQGAVEQY

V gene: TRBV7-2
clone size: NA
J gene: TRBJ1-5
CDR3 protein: ASSLAIGGFNPQH

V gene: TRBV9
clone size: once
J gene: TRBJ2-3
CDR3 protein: ASSVGGQGRTDTQY

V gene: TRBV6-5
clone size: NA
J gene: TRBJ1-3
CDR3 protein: ASSSGQGAYGNTIY

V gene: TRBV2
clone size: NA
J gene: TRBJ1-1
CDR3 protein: ASTRSQGGTEAF

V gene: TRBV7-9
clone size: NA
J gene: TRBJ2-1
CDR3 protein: ASSISTGYNEQF

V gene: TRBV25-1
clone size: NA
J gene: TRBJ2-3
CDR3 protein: ASGDNRRGGMADTQY

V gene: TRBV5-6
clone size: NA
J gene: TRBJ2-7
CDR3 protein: ASSGGTGDEQY

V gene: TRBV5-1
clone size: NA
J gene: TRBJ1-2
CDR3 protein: ASSILTGGTYGYT

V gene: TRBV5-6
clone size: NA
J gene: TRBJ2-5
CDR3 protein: ASSDTRGQGVQETQY

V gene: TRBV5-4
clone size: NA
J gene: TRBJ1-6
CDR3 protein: ASSPRGRHSPLH

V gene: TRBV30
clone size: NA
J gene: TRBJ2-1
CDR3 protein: AWSLQGGIYNEQF

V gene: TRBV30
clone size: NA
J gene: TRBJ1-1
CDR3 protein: AWTWRTEAF

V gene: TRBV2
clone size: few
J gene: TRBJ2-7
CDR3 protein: AGLSPQLRDRGFEQY

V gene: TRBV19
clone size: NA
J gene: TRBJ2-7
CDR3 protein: ASSADSNYEQY

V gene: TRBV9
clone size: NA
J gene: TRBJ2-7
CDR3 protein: ASSVDPSGAYEQY

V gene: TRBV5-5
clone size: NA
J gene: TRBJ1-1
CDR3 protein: ASSPGDRGAEAF

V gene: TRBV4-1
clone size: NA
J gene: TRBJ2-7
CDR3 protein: ASSQDRSIGQGAGEQY

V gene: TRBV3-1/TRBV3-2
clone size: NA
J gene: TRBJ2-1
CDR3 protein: ASSQGTSGVSSYNEQF

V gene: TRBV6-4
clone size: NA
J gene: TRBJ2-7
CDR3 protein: ASLKKRVSSYEQY

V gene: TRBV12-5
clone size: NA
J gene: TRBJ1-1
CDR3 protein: ASRVGQGRMSGTEAF

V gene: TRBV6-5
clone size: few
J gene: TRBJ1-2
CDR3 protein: ASRGQGYGYT

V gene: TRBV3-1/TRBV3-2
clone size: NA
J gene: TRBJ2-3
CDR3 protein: ASSQGATQY

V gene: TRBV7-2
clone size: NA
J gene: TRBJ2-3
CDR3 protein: ASSLRQGADTQY

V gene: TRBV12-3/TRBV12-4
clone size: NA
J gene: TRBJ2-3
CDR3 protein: ASKPDTTDTQY

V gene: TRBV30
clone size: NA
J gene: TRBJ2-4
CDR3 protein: AWSRDRVQNIQY

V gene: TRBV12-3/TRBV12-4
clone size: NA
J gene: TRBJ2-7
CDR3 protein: ASSSTYEQY

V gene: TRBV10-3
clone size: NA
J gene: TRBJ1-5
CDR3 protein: AISPGDQPQH

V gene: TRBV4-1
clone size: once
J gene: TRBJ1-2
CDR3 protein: ASSQGAAYYGYT

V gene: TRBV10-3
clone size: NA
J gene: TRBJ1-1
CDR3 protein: AISAGTGIMNTEAF

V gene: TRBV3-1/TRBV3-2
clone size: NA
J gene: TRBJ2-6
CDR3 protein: ASSSLTGFGANVLT

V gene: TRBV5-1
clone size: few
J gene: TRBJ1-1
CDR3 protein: ASSFQANTEAF

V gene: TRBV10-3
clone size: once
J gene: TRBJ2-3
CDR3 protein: ALKVVDTQY

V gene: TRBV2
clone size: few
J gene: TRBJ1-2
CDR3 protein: ASSEMAGYYGYT